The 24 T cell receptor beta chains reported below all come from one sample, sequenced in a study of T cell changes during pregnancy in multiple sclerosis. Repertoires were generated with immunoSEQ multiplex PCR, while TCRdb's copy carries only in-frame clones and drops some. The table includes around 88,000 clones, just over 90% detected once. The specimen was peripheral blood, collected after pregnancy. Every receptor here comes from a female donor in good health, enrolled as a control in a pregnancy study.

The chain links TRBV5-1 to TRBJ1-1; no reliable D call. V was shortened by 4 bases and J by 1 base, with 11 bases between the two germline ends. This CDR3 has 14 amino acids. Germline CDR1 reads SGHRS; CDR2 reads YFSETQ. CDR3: CASSSLTGNTEAFF. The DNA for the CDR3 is TGCGCCAGCAGCAGCTTGACGGGGAACACTGAAGCTTTCTTT.

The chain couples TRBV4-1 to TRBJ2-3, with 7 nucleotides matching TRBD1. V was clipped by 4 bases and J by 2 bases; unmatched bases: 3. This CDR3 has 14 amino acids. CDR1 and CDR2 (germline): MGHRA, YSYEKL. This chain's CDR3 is CASSPGTATDTQYF. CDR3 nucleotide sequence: TGCGCCAGCAGCCCAGGGACAGCCACAGATACGCAGTATTTT.

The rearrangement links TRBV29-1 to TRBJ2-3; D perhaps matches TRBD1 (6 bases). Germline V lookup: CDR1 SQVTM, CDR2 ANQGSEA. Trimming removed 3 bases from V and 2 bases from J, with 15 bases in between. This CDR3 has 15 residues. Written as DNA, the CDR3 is TGCAGCGTTGATCACCCGGGACATAACACAGATACGCAGTATTTT. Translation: CSVDHPGHNTDTQYF.

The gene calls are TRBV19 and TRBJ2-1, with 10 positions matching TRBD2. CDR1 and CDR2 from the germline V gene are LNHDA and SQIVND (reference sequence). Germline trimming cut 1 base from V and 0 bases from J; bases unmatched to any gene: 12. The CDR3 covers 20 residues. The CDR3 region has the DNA TGTGCCAGTAGTATAGCGGGGCTAGCGGGAGCCGGAGGCTCCTACAATGAGCAGTTCTTC. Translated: CASSIAGLAGAGGSYNEQFF. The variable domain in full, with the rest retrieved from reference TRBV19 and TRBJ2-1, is DGGITQSPKYLFRKEGQNVTLSCEQNLNHDAMYWYRQDPGQGLRLIYYSQIVNDFQKGDIAEGYSVSREKKESFPLTVTSAQKNPTAFYLCASSIAGLAGAGGSYNEQFFGPGTRLTVL.

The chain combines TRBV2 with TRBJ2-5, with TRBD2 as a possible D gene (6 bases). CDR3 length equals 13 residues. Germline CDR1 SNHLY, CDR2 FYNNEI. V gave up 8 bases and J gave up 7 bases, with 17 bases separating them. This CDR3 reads CASGPGEGATQYF. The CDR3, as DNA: TGTGCCAGCGGGCCGGGGGAAGGGGCGACCCAGTACTTC.

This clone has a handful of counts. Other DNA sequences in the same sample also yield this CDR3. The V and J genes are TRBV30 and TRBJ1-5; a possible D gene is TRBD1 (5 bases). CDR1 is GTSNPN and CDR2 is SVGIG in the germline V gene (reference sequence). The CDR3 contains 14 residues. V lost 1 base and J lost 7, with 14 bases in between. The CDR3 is CAWSGETGAQPQHF. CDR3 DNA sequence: TGTGCCTGGAGTGGGGAAACAGGAGCACAGCCCCAGCATTTT.

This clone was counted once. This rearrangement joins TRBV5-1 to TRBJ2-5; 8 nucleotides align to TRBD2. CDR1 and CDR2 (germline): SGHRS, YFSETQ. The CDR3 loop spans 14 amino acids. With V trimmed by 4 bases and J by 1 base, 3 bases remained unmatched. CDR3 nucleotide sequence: TGCGCCAGCAGCGCAACTAGCGGCCAAGAGACCCAGTACTTC. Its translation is CASSATSGQETQYF.

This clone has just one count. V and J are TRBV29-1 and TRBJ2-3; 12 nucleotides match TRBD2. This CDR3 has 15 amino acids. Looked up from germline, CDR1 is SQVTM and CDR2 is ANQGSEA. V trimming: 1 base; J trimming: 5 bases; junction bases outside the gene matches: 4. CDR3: CSVEASGGAKDTQYF. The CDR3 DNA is TGCAGCGTTGAAGCTAGCGGGGGGGCGAAAGATACGCAGTATTTT.

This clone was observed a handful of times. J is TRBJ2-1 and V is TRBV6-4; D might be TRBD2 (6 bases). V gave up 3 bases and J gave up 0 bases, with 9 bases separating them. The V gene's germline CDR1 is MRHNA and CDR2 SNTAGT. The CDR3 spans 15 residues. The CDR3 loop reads CASSEVADSYNEQFF. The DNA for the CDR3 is TGTGCCAGCAGTGAAGTAGCGGACTCCTACAATGAGCAGTTCTTC.

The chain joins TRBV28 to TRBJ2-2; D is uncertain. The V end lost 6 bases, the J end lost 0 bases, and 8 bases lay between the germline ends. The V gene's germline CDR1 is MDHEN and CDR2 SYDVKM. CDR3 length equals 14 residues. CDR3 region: CASRRNANTGELFF. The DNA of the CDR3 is TGTGCCAGCAGGAGAAACGCGAACACCGGGGAGCTGTTTTTT.

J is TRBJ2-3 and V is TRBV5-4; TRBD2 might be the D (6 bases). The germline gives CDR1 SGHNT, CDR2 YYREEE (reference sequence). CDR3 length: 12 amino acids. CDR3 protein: CVCRGGTDTQYF. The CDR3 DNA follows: TGTGTTTGTCGCGGAGGGACAGATACGCAGTATTTT. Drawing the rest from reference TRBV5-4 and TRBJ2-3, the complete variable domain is ETGVTQSPTHLIKTRGQQVTLRCSSQSGHNTVSWYQQALGQGPQFIFQYYREEENGRGNFPPRFSGLQFPNYSSELNVNALELDDSALYLCVCRGGTDTQYFGPGTRLTVL.

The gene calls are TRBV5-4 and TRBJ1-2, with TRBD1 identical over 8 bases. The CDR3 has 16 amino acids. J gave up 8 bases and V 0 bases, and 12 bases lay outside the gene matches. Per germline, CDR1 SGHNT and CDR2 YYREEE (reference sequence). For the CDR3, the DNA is TGTGCCAGCAGCTTGGCTTTCAGGGGGCGATTTGGAGGCTACACCTTC. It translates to CASSLAFRGRFGGYTF.

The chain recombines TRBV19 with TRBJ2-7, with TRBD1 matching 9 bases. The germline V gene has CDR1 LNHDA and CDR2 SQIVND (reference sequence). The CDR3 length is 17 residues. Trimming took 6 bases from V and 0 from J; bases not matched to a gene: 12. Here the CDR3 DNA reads TGTGCCAGTAGGCAACCTGGACAGGGGATGAGCTCCTACGAGCAGTACTTC. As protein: CASRQPGQGMSSYEQYF.

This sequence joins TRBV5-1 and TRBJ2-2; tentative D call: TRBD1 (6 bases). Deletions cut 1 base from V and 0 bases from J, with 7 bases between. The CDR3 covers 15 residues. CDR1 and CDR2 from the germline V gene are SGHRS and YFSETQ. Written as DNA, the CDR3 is TGCGCCAGCAGCTTGACAGGGACGAACACCGGGGAGCTGTTTTTT. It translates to CASSLTGTNTGELFF.

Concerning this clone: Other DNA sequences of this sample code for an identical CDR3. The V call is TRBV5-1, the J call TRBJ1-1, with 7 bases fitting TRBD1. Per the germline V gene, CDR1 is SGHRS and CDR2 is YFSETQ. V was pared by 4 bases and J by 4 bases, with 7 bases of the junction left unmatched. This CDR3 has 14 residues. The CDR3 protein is CASSGQGGGTEAFF. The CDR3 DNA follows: TGCGCCAGCAGCGGACAAGGGGGCGGCACTGAAGCTTTCTTT.

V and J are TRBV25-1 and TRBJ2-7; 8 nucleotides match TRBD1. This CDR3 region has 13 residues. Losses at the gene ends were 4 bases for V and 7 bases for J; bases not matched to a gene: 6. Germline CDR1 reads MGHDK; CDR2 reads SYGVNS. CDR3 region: CASSAQGAGEQYF. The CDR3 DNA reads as TGTGCCAGCAGTGCCCAGGGGGCTGGAGAGCAGTACTTC.

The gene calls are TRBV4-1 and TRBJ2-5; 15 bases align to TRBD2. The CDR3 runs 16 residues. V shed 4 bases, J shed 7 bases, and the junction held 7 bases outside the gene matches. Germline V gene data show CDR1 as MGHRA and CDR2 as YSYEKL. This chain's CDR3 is CASSPGTSGGRGTQYF. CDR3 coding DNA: TGCGCCAGCAGCCCCGGGACTAGCGGGGGGCGGGGGACCCAGTACTTC.

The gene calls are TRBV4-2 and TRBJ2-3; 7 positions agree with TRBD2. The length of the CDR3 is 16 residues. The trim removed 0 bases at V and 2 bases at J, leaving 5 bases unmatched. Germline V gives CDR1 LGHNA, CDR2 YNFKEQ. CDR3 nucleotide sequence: TGTGCCAGCAGCCAAGATGTCGGGGGGATCACAGATACGCAGTATTTT. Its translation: CASSQDVGGITDTQYF.

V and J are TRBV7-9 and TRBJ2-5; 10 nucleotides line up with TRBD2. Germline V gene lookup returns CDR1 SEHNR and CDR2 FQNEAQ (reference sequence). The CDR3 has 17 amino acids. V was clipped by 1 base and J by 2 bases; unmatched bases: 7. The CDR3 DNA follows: TGTGCCAGCAGCTTAGGACTAGCGGGCACCCTACAAGAGACCCAGTACTTC. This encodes CASSLGLAGTLQETQYF.

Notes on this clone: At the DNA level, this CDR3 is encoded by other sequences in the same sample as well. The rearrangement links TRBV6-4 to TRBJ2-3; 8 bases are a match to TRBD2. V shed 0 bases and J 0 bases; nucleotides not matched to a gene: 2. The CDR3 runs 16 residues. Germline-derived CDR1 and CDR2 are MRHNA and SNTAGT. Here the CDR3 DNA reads TGTGCCAGCAGTGACTCTGCGGGGGGAAGCACAGATACGCAGTATTTT. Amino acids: CASSDSAGGSTDTQYF.

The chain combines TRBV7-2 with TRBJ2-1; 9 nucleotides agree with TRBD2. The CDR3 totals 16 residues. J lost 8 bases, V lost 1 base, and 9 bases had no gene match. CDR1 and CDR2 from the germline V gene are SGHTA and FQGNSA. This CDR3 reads CASSLGRGGAIDEQFF. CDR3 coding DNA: TGTGCCAGCAGCTTAGGGCGCGGGGGGGCCATAGATGAGCAGTTCTTC.

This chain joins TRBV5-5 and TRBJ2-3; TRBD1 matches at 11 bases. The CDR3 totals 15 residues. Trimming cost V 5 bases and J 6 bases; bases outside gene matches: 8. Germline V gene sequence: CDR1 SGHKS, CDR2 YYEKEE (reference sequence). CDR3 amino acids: CASSRTGGLYDTQYF. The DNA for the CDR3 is TGTGCCAGCAGTAGGACAGGGGGCCTGTACGATACGCAGTATTTT.

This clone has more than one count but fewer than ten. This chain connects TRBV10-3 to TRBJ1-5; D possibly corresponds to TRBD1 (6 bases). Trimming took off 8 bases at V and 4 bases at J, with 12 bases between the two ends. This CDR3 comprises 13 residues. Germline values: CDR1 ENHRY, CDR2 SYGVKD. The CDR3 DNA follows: TGTGCCATCTCGGAGGGGGGGAATCAGCCCCAGCATTTT. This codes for CAISEGGNQPQHF.

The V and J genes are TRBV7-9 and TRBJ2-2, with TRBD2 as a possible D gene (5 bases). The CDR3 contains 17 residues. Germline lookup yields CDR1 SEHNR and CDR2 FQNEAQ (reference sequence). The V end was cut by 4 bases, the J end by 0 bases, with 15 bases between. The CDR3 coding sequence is TGTGCCAGCAGCTGGGCGGGTGGCAGCCCGAACACCGGGGAGCTGTTTTTT. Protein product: CASSWAGGSPNTGELFF.